This T cell receptor beta chain emerged from a study of blood T cell repertoires in COVID-19 (dated by TCRdb to 2018 to 2021). The study in broad terms: Collaborator samples came from the United States, Italy and Spain and covered acute and convalescent phases of COVID-19. The prospective study material was composed of cDNA or gDNA derived from T cells, B-cell-depleted T cells, or PBMCs. Subjects who had been exposed to COVID-19, were actively infected with it, or had recovered from it provided the deeply sampled blood TCRbeta repertoires that made up the dataset. The repertoires were released in a freely available public database intended as a resource for research on the immune response to SARS-CoV-2. Samples were obtained from the ongoing ImmuneRACE study (first 160 participants) and from 1,254 subjects provided by 6 global collaborators. Sample metadata almost always included a de-identified subject ID, COVID-19 status, age in years and sex. Where HLA class I and class II types were available, the types were taken from metadata supplied by the sample provider, not from assay-based typing. Broad study findings and their caveats: The quantity of clinical and demographic metadata differed by source and by participant and was supplied without curation.

The immunoSEQ Assay, a bias-controlled multiplex PCR, was used to amplify TCRbeta CDR3 regions from genomic DNA. On the study's bioinformatics: Within the assay, amplification of reference gene primers was used to estimate how many nucleated cells each sample contained. To quantify the absolute abundance of each unique TCRbeta CDR3 rearrangement, sequence reads were collapsed and filtered. For each sample, productive Simpson clonality was calculated as the square root of Simpson's diversity index across productive rearrangements. Not all clones reach the TCRdb copy of this immuneACCESS table, which keeps in-frame sequences only. Checked studies attribute under half of the gap to unresolved V genes and leave the rest unexplained. Clone size and V and J calls were adopted from that table, with D and trimming inferred from the DNA. This sample lists approximately 280,000 clones; 90% were detected once. Jointly, the top ten make up about 1.7% of the sample.

About this clone itself: Its specific antigen is unknown. Base qualities are not at hand, and no much larger clone is one base apart.

In the prospective study, participants were about 18 to 95 years old, resided in about two dozen geographic areas of the United States, and were enrolled through a virtual design. In the prospective study, participants were assigned to cohorts based on the clinical history participants reported in a screening survey and a study questionnaire. In the prospective study, whole blood, serum and a nasopharyngeal or oropharyngeal swab were collected from each participant by mobile phlebotomists. Additional blood draws and questionnaires over an approximately two-month period could optionally be provided by prospective study participants. Blood samples from the prospective study were shipped frozen or at room temperature prior to DNA extraction. Looking up the germline V gene (reference sequence) yields CDR1 MNHEY and CDR2 SMNVEV. At the junction V is shortened by 5 bases and J by 7 bases; bases outside the gene matches: 2. The CDR3 goes from the cysteine to the phenylalanine over 12 residues. Only the CDR3 DNA is retained, 36 bases long and in frame from the first base.

The clonotype comes from a woman younger than 35 with acute COVID-19. Recombination connected TRBV27 to TRBJ1-2, with 9 junctional bases fitting TRBD1. The sequenced material came from PBMCs or T cells enriched from blood (not recorded which). CDR3 loop: CASSDRGFGYTF. The DNA reads as follows: TGTGCCAGCAGTGACAGGGGGTTTGGCTACACCTTC.